Listed below are T cell receptor beta chains from one sample, sequenced in a study of shared clonotypes between healthy human individuals. Clones were sequenced by immunoSEQ multiplex PCR, and TCRdb holds only the in-frame ones, with some missing. The data show more than 1 million clones, 75% to 80% seen once. Sequencing used memory CD4+ T cells from PBMCs. These TCRs come from a man aged 18-30 years in good health. Some clones in this sample may be carry-over from other donors' samples. Each CDR3 is given with its conserved first and last residue. A D gene is named only where the DNA matches it firmly. Not every row has a clone size; where given, it reads once, few, many or a size class.

V,size,D,J,length,DNA,CDR3
TRBV5-4,.,TRBD1,TRBJ1-3,17,TGTGCCAGCAGCCTGGGGGGGAACAGGGGGCTTGGAAACACCATATATTTT,CASSLGGNRGLGNTIYF
TRBV5-1,.,.,TRBJ2-1,14,TGCGCCAGCAGCCGTACGAGTAGTCTGAATGAGCAGTTCTTC,CASSRTSSLNEQFF
TRBV21-1,.,.,TRBJ2-4,15,TGTGCCAGCAGCATAGGGTTTACGGCCAAAAACATTCAGTACTTC,CASSIGFTAKNIQYF
TRBV7-5,.,.,TRBJ1-4,14,TGTGTCAGAAGCATCAGGGGGCCGAATGAAAAACTGTTTTTT,CVRSIRGPNEKLFF
TRBV18,.,.,TRBJ2-7,14,TGTGCCAGCTCACCACAGGGGGGCTTTTACGAGCAGTACTTC,CASSPQGGFYEQYF
TRBV2,few,.,TRBJ1-2,12,TGTGCCAGCAGTGTGGCAGACTATGGCTACACCTTC,CASSVADYGYTF
TRBV2,.,.,TRBJ2-7,14,TGTGCCAGCAGGGCGAGTGGGGGTTCCTACGAGCAGTACTTC,CASRASGGSYEQYF
TRBV5-1,few,TRBD1,TRBJ1-2,16,TGCGCCAGCAGCGATACCGGGACAGGAGGACTCTATGGCTACACCTTC,CASSDTGTGGLYGYTF
TRBV18,.,.,TRBJ2-2,13,TGTGCTGGTCGGCCATCGATGGGCGGGGAGCTGTTTTTT,CAGRPSMGGELFF
TRBV19,.,.,TRBJ1-4,16,TGTGCCAGTAGTGGGGACCCCCGGAAGGGTTATGAAAAACTGTTTTTT,CASSGDPRKGYEKLFF
TRBV27,.,TRBD1,TRBJ2-1,14,TGTGCCAGCAGTTTGGGACAGCCTTACAATGAGCAGTTCTTC,CASSLGQPYNEQFF
TRBV2,few,TRBD1,TRBJ1-2,14,TGTGCCAGCACCGAGCAGGGGGGAGACTATGGCTACACCTTC,CASTEQGGDYGYTF
TRBV28,.,.,TRBJ1-1,14,TGTGCCAGCAGTTTAGGATCGGGGTACACTGAAGCTTTCTTT,CASSLGSGYTEAFF
TRBV5-1,.,.,TRBJ2-7,15,TGCGCCAGCAGCTTGGGGGGGACACATCCCTACGAGCAGTACTTC,CASSLGGTHPYEQYF
TRBV5-8,.,TRBD1,TRBJ1-1,14,TGTGCCAGCAGCTGGGAGGAGAACAGGGGTAAAGCTTTCTTT,CASSWEENRGKAFF
TRBV6-6,.,.,TRBJ2-3,15,TGTGCCAGCAGTTCGTTTTCGGGACCCACAGATACGCAGTATTTT,CASSSFSGPTDTQYF
TRBV6-6,.,.,TRBJ2-1,15,TGTGCCAGCAGTTACTCGGGGGCGGGCGGCAATGAGCAGTTCTTC,CASSYSGAGGNEQFF
TRBV5-1,.,TRBD1,TRBJ2-7,13,TGCGCCAGCAGCTTGCAGGGGGTCGCCGAGCAGTACTTC,CASSLQGVAEQYF
TRBV9,once,.,TRBJ1-2,13,TGTGCCAGCAGCAAACGCACTTACGGGGGCTACACCTTC,CASSKRTYGGYTF
TRBV15,.,.,TRBJ2-3,16,TGTGCCACCAGCAGAGATCTAGGAGCTAGCACAGATACGCAGTATTTT,CATSRDLGASTDTQYF
TRBV4-1,.,.,TRBJ2-7,16,TGCGCCAGCAGCCACGGAGCAGGGAATTTGGGTTACGAGCAGTACTTC,CASSHGAGNLGYEQYF
TRBV6-6,.,.,TRBJ1-2,12,TGTGCCAGCAGTTACTCCCGGGAAAGCTACACCTTC,CASSYSRESYTF
TRBV27,few,.,TRBJ2-1,10,TGTGCCACCGGGCCTTATGAGCAGTTCTTC,CATGPYEQFF
TRBV6-1,.,.,TRBJ2-1,15,TGTGCCAGCAGTGAGCACAGTTCCCTCTCCAATGAGCAGTTCTTC,CASSEHSSLSNEQFF
TRBV11-2,.,.,TRBJ2-7,13,TGTGCCAGCAGCCTCCGTGGGGGTTACGAGCAGTACTTC,CASSLRGGYEQYF
TRBV15,.,TRBD1,TRBJ2-3,15,TGTGCCACCAGCTCCAACAGGGGCGGTCTGGATACGCAGTATTTT,CATSSNRGGLDTQYF
TRBV4-3,few,.,TRBJ1-1,13,TGCGCCAGCAGCCAAGACGTCAGGGTCCGAGCTTTCTTT,CASSQDVRVRAFF